A selection of T cell receptor beta chains follows, all from one sample in a study of blood T cell repertoires in COVID-19. This table comes from immunoSEQ multiplex PCR, and its TCRdb copy is limited to in-frame clones, with some not included. The top ten hold about 18% of the sample, which has about 130,000 clones, roughly four fifths seen once. Specimen: peripheral blood. These receptors were taken from a man aged 25 to 45 with COVID-19, enrolled during active disease. The CDR3 runs from the conserved cysteine through the conserved F or W. The D gene is left open where the match is weak. Clone size appears in some rows only: once, few, many, or a class for an expanded clone.

CASSMGLAENIQYF TRBJ2-4 NA TRBD2 TRBV19
CASSLAPRGGKVNQPQHF TRBJ1-5 NA NA TRBV7-9
CASISAGWGTDTQYF TRBJ2-3 NA NA TRBV2
CASSPPGRAYEQYF TRBJ2-7 NA NA TRBV28
CASTQGALGNQPQHF TRBJ1-5 NA TRBD1 TRBV6-5
CASSETGAGEADTQYF TRBJ2-3 few TRBD2 TRBV25-1
CASSLDEDPGQGGYEQYF TRBJ2-7 few TRBD1 TRBV7-8
CASSLGTSGRAGNNEQFF TRBJ2-1 NA TRBD2 TRBV7-8
CASRRTVADGYTF TRBJ1-2 few NA TRBV19
CASSPRRTGYGYTF TRBJ1-2 NA TRBD1 TRBV7-8
CASSQAGTVPDTQYF TRBJ2-3 NA NA TRBV4-2
CASSSGQASNQPQHF TRBJ1-5 few TRBD1 TRBV28
CAWSVLRGPADTQYF TRBJ2-3 NA NA TRBV30
CAWSVPDSHLYNSPLHF TRBJ1-6 NA NA TRBV30
CASSTQGIYGYTF TRBJ1-2 many NA TRBV19
CASSLAGGEKLFF TRBJ1-4 once NA TRBV7-6
CASSSDEDFLNYGYTF TRBJ1-2 NA NA TRBV4-1
CASSPAGAVNEQFF TRBJ2-1 NA TRBD2 TRBV6-5
CASRIAGGRYNEQFF TRBJ2-1 NA TRBD2 TRBV28
CASSISGRGSYNEQFF TRBJ2-1 NA NA TRBV19
CASSEYGQGEWSDTQYF TRBJ2-3 once TRBD1 TRBV28
CASSTDRAGQETQYF TRBJ2-5 NA NA TRBV7-2
CASSHGNQPQHF TRBJ1-5 NA NA TRBV12-3/TRBV12-4
CASSLDRANTEAFF TRBJ1-1 NA TRBD1 TRBV7-9
CASSVRWNTEAFF TRBJ1-1 NA NA TRBV9
CASSPLRGSGELFF TRBJ2-2 NA NA TRBV18
CASSPLRDPGRSYGYTF TRBJ1-2 NA NA TRBV6-2/TRBV6-3
CASSYLGYNEQFF TRBJ2-1 few NA TRBV11-3
CAWTLAGGPDTQYF TRBJ2-3 NA TRBD2 TRBV30
CASSQGHLNTEAFF TRBJ1-1 once NA TRBV11-2
CAWSRTGNTEAFF TRBJ1-1 NA TRBD1 TRBV30
CASSMMGGTGANVLTF TRBJ2-6 few NA TRBV19
CASRGQLVPVGETQYF TRBJ2-5 NA TRBD1 TRBV28
CASSIWQANPGELFF TRBJ2-2 NA NA TRBV19
CASSPPGTGELFF TRBJ2-2 NA NA TRBV28
CASSLYEYGYTF TRBJ1-2 few NA TRBV28
CAWSFRGETQYF TRBJ2-5 NA NA TRBV30
CASSVGQGPEKLFF TRBJ1-4 few TRBD1 TRBV19
CASSSAPGGEAFF TRBJ1-1 NA NA TRBV7-3
CASSLRGDSPLHF TRBJ1-6 NA NA TRBV27
CASSARQGPNSPLHF TRBJ1-6 few TRBD1 TRBV27
CASSLGAGRETQYF TRBJ2-5 NA NA TRBV7-7
CASSVTSGRADEQFF TRBJ2-1 NA TRBD2 TRBV28
CSVDPGGGRDYGYTF TRBJ1-2 NA TRBD1 TRBV29-1
CSVGLDRVLVEQFF TRBJ2-1 NA TRBD1 TRBV29-1
CAEDDTGELFF TRBJ2-2 NA NA TRBV30
CASSLRQGALNTEAFF TRBJ1-1 NA TRBD1 TRBV11-3
CASSPTTDSGNTIYF TRBJ1-3 NA NA TRBV18
CASSGLRAGEQYF TRBJ2-7 few NA TRBV28
CASSQGGLGGAQYF TRBJ2-7 many NA TRBV14